A selection of T cell receptor beta chains follows, all from one sample in a study of blood T cell repertoires in COVID-19. TCRdb's table, derived via immunoSEQ multiplex PCR, lists solely in-frame clones and lacks some. The sample lists tens of thousands of clones; 83% were seen once. Sequencing was carried out using peripheral blood. The receptors derive from a woman aged 60-75 years with acute or convalescent COVID-19. The CDR3 runs from the conserved cysteine through the conserved F or W.

V | CDR3
TRBV10-2 | CATSSGTEAFF
TRBV5-4 | CASSQPPGQGLSGYTF
TRBV10-1 | CASSGHSYNEQFF
TRBV3-1/TRBV3-2 | CASSLRGGLDEKLFF
TRBV7-9 | CASSRSNQPQHF
TRBV2 | CASSDTAGETQYF
TRBV5-5 | CASRSRGSGDTIYF
TRBV5-4 | CASSREVYPLDGYTF
TRBV10-2 | CASRRDSANTEAFF
TRBV30 | CAWGSSGREGTQYF
TRBV5-8 | CASSLVPGEAFF